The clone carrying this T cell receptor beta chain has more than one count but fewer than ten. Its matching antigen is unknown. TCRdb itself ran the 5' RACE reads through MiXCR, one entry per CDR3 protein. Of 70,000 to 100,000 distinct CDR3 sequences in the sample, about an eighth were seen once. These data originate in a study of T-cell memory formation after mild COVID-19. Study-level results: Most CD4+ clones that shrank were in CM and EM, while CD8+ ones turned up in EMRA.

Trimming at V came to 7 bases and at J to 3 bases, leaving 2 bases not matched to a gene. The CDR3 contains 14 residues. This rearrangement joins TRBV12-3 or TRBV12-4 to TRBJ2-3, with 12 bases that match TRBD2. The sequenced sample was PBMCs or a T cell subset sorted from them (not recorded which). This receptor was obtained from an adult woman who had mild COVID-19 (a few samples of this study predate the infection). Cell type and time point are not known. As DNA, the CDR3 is TGTGCCAGCATCCTAGCGGGGGGGACAGATACGCAGTATTTT. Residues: CASILAGGTDTQYF.